The 27 T cell receptor beta chains below come from one sample, sequenced in a study of OX40 agonist ivuxolimab in advanced cancers. TCRdb keeps only in-frame clones here, not all; method: immunoSEQ multiplex PCR. The table has roughly 48,000 clones, nearly 85% seen once; the top ten hold 1% to 1.5%. The material sequenced was CD4+ or CD8+ T cells sorted from blood, taken in a trial of the OX40 agonist ivuxolimab. These receptors all stem from an adult with an advanced solid tumor such as melanoma, head and neck, liver or kidney cancer.

The chain couples TRBV6-5 to TRBJ2-4, with D possibly being TRBD1 (5 bases). The length of the CDR3 is 16 residues. V was cut by 0 bases and J by 0 bases, with 9 bases left in between. The V gene's germline CDR1 is MNHEY and CDR2 SVGAGI. CDR3 residues: CASSYSTALAKNIQYF. The CDR3 bases are TGTGCCAGCAGTTACTCGACAGCGTTAGCCAAAAACATTCAGTACTTC.

This clone is a singleton in its sample. This sequence joins TRBV7-2 and TRBJ2-3; 8 nucleotides align to TRBD2. Germline trimming cut 1 base from V and 1 base from J; bases unmatched to any gene: 4. Germline assignment: CDR1 SGHTA and CDR2 FQGNSA. The CDR3 totals 16 residues. The CDR3 protein is CASSLEAGGGTDTQYF. In DNA, the CDR3 is TGTGCCAGCAGCTTAGAGGCGGGGGGCGGCACAGATACGCAGTATTTT.

This clone was detected once. The rearrangement links TRBV5-4 to TRBJ2-3; 8 positions match TRBD2. Unmatched junction bases numbered 6, after V lost 2 bases and J lost 4 bases. CDR1 SGHNT and CDR2 YYREEE come from the germline V gene (reference sequence). This CDR3 comprises 15 residues. In DNA, the CDR3 is TGTGCCAGCAGCTTCGGGGGGGGCCGCTCAGATACGCAGTATTTT. The encoded protein is CASSFGGGRSDTQYF.

The rearrangement uses TRBV30 and TRBJ2-1; no reliable D call. This CDR3 has 11 residues. In germline, CDR1 is GTSNPN, CDR2 SVGIG (reference sequence). The ends were cut back, 2 bases at V and 8 bases at J, with 7 bases in the middle. CDR3 sequence reads: CAWSFTDEQFF. The DNA for the CDR3 is TGTGCCTGGAGTTTTACCGATGAGCAGTTCTTC.

This sequence joins TRBV27 and TRBJ1-5; D is uncertain. The V gene lost 3 bases and the J gene lost 3 bases, with 6 bases spanning the gap. Germline V CDR1 and CDR2: MNHEY, SMNVEV (reference sequence). This CDR3 is built from 13 residues. CDR3 DNA sequence: TGTGCCAGCAGTTTTGCCCACAATCAGCCCCAGCATTTT. Protein product: CASSFAHNQPQHF.

This clone was recorded once. J is TRBJ2-3 and V is TRBV7-9, with 10 bases fitting TRBD1. From germline, CDR1 is SEHNR and CDR2 FQNEAQ (reference sequence). After removal of 1 base from V and 15 bases from J, the junction contained 7 bases not matched to a gene. The CDR3 is 13 amino acids. In nucleotides, the CDR3 is TGTGCCAGCAGCTTAGAGGGGACAGGGGAGCGATATTTT. Translating gives CASSLEGTGERYF.

V and J are TRBV28 and TRBJ1-2; possibly TRBD1 for D (5 bases). Deletions cut 3 bases from V and 0 bases from J, with 17 bases between. The V gene's germline CDR1 is MDHEN and CDR2 SYDVKM. CDR3 size: 17 residues. The CDR3 spells CASSFFVGTASNYGYTF. The CDR3 coding sequence is TGTGCCAGCAGTTTTTTTGTTGGGACGGCCTCTAACTATGGCTACACCTTC.

Here the CDR3 reads CASRWETGVNTEAFF. CDR3 DNA: TGTGCCAGCCGATGGGAGACAGGGGTGAACACTGAAGCTTTCTTT. V usage is TRBV6-1 and J usage is TRBJ1-1, with 8 positions matching TRBD1. The CDR3 consists of 15 residues. V gave up 8 bases and J gave up 0 bases; unmatched junction bases: 8. The germline CDR1 and CDR2 sequences are MNHNS and SASEGT.

V is TRBV13 and J is TRBJ1-6; a possible D gene is TRBD1 (6 bases). CDR3 length: 15 amino acids. Deletions cut 3 bases from V and 7 bases from J, with 13 bases between. Germline CDR1 and CDR2: PRHDT and FYEKMQ (reference sequence). The CDR3 is CASSFRGSSNSPLHF. The CDR3 bases are TGTGCCAGCAGCTTTAGGGGGTCCTCGAATTCACCCCTCCACTTT.

The DNA of the CDR3 is TGCGCCAGCAGCCAACAGTACACAGCGGGCTACACAGATACGCAGTATTTT. Protein product: CASSQQYTAGYTDTQYF. The chain uses TRBV4-3 and TRBJ2-3; D is perhaps TRBD2 (6 bases). The germline V gene has CDR1 LGHNA and CDR2 YSLEER. This CDR3 region has 17 residues. Trimming removed 2 bases from V and 2 bases from J, with 17 bases in between.

This clone was detected once. The rearrangement links TRBV27 to TRBJ2-2; 10 bases match TRBD1. This CDR3 is 16 amino acids long. V trimming: 8 bases; J trimming: 9 bases; junction bases outside the gene matches: 15. Germline V gene lookup returns CDR1 MNHEY and CDR2 SMNVEV (reference sequence). CDR3 region: CASPLRGQGTIWELFF. The CDR3 nucleotides are TGTGCCAGCCCTCTCCGGGGACAGGGGACTATCTGGGAGCTGTTTTTT.

This clone was seen once. The chain uses TRBV11-3 and TRBJ2-1; no definite D call. CDR1 is SGHNT and CDR2 is YENEEA in the germline V gene. The CDR3 loop spans 13 amino acids. V lost 5 bases and J 4 bases, leaving 9 bases between the germline ends. The CDR3: CASSPDTYNEQFF. The CDR3 DNA follows: TGTGCCAGCAGCCCAGACACTTACAATGAGCAGTTCTTC.

V gene TRBV6-5 combines with J gene TRBJ1-6; the D is unclear. V gave up 2 bases and J gave up 6 bases, with 11 bases separating them. This CDR3 has 15 residues. Germline lookup yields CDR1 MNHEY and CDR2 SVGAGI. The CDR3 sequence: CASSYGVSSNSPLHF. Written as DNA, the CDR3 is TGTGCCAGCAGTTACGGGGTTAGTAGTAATTCACCCCTCCACTTT.

This clone was recorded once. V is TRBV5-1 and J is TRBJ1-2, with a tentative D call TRBD1 (5 bases). The V gene's germline CDR1 is SGHRS and CDR2 YFSETQ. V lost 4 bases to trimming and J lost 7 bases, with 14 bases between them. The CDR3 length is 13 residues. Here the CDR3 reads CASSGEAGSGYTF. Here the CDR3 DNA reads TGCGCCAGCAGCGGGGAGGCAGGGAGTGGCTACACCTTC.

This clone was detected a few times. The chain employs TRBV6-1 and TRBJ2-5; a possible D gene is TRBD2 (6 bases). The length of the CDR3 is 15 residues. CDR1 is MNHNS and CDR2 is SASEGT in the germline V gene. V gave up 4 bases and J gave up 5 bases, with 17 bases separating them. The CDR3 coding sequence is TGTGCCAGCAGTGGTTCGGAGGGTAGATTGGAGACCCAGTACTTC. Its translation is CASSGSEGRLETQYF.

V and J are TRBV7-2 and TRBJ1-1; D is unresolved. The CDR3 sequence is 13 residues long. V dropped 6 bases and J dropped 0 bases, with 8 bases sitting between them. The V gene's germline CDR1 is SGHTA and CDR2 FQGNSA. CDR3 amino acids: CASRGGMNTEAFF. In DNA, the CDR3 is TGTGCCAGCAGAGGTGGTATGAACACTGAAGCTTTCTTT.

The chain uses TRBV10-3 and TRBJ1-6, with D possibly being TRBD1 (5 bases). The germline CDR1 and CDR2 sequences are ENHRY and SYGVKD. Trimming cost V 10 bases and J 7 bases, with 17 bases left between them. CDR3 length: 14 residues. CDR3 bases: TGTGCCACCGAGCCGCAGGGCTCCAATTCACCCCTCCACTTT. Amino acid sequence: CATEPQGSNSPLHF.

V and J are TRBV5-6 and TRBJ1-2; 11 bases are shared with TRBD1. Per germline, CDR1 SGHDT and CDR2 YYEEEE. This CDR3 is built from 14 residues. V was pared by 2 bases and J by 8 bases, with 5 bases of the junction left unmatched. The CDR3 loop is CASSLGQGAGGYTF. The CDR3 DNA follows: TGTGCCAGCAGCTTAGGACAGGGGGCAGGAGGCTACACCTTC.

The CDR3 region is CASSYSGGDQETQYF. CDR3 bases: TGTGCCAGCAGCTATAGCGGGGGGGACCAAGAGACCCAGTACTTC. J is TRBJ2-5 and V is TRBV7-2, with TRBD2 identical over 11 bases. The CDR3 covers 15 residues. The germline V gene encodes CDR1 SGHTA and CDR2 FQGNSA. Trimming removed 4 bases from V and 0 bases from J; junction bases left unmatched: 1.

The gene calls are TRBV9 and TRBJ2-5; D gene ambiguous. V lost 3 bases, J lost 1 base, and 22 bases lay in between. There are 18 residues in the CDR3. The germline CDR1 and CDR2 sequences are SGDLS and YYNGEE. CDR3 sequence reads: CASSAQGWEPTIQETQYF. CDR3 DNA sequence: TGTGCCAGCAGCGCCCAAGGGTGGGAACCTACTATCCAAGAGACCCAGTACTTC.

The chain joins TRBV30 to TRBJ2-5; D ambiguous. With 5 bases removed from V and 5 bases from J, the gap between germline ends came to 12 bases. This CDR3 is 12 amino acids long. CDR1 and CDR2 (germline): GTSNPN, SVGIG (reference sequence). The CDR3 sequence is CAWRSAVETQYF. The CDR3 bases are TGTGCCTGGCGGTCGGCCGTCGAGACCCAGTACTTC.

As for this clone: The junction departs from the called germline gene at one end, perhaps through a read error. The J gene is TRBJ2-3, the V gene TRBV5-5; TRBD1 agrees at 7 bases. This CDR3 is 15 amino acids long. Per germline, CDR1 SGHKS and CDR2 YYEKEE (reference sequence). CDR3 in DNA: TGTGCCAGCCGCTTGGAGCAGGGGGTCGGCGATACGCAGTATTTT. Amino acid sequence: CASRLEQGVGDTQYF.

The gene calls are TRBV6-5 and TRBJ1-3; 8 bases map to TRBD1. The germline V gene encodes CDR1 MNHEY and CDR2 SVGAGI. V lost 6 bases and J lost 3; bases outside the gene matches: 4. The CDR3 consists of 14 residues. CDR3 sequence (DNA): TGTGCCAGCAGCAACACAGGGGGTGGAAACACCATATATTTT. This gives the protein CASSNTGGGNTIYF.

This chain connects TRBV19 to TRBJ2-1; the D gene is possibly TRBD2 (5 bases). Germline values: CDR1 LNHDA, CDR2 SQIVND (reference sequence). The CDR3 runs to 16 residues. V lost 3 bases and J 6 bases, leaving 18 bases between the germline ends. CDR3 sequence (DNA): TGTGCCAGTAGTATCCCCGGGGAAGTGATTAGCAATGAGCAGTTCTTC. This translates into CASSIPGEVISNEQFF.

This CDR3 reads CASSYSSGGGNEKLFF. Written as DNA, the CDR3 is TGTGCCAGCAGTTACTCGTCAGGGGGAGGGAACGAAAAACTGTTTTTT. The chain combines TRBV6-5 with TRBJ1-4; 7 bases agree with TRBD1. The CDR3 spans 16 residues. V trimming: 0 bases; J trimming: 8 bases; junction bases outside the gene matches: 9. In germline, CDR1 is MNHEY, CDR2 SVGAGI.

The chain is built from TRBV7-2 and TRBJ1-1, with 7 bases identical to TRBD1. Germline V lookup: CDR1 SGHTA, CDR2 FQGNSA. Trimming removed 5 bases from V and 4 bases from J; junction bases left unmatched: 7. The CDR3 is made up of 14 amino acids. CDR3 in DNA: TGTGCCAGCAGCCTTATACAGGGGACCACTGAAGCTTTCTTT. It specifies CASSLIQGTTEAFF. Full variable domain (remainder filled in from reference TRBV7-2 and TRBJ1-1): GAGVSQSPSNKVTEKGKDVELRCDPISGHTALYWYRQSLGQGLEFLIYFQGNSAPDKSGLPSDRFSAERTGGSVSTLTIQRTQQEDSAVYLCASSLIQGTTEAFFGQGTRLTVV.

The rearrangement joins TRBV7-2 to TRBJ2-1; D might be TRBD1 (5 bases). With 1 base removed from V and 7 bases from J, the gap between germline ends came to 8 bases. Germline V gives CDR1 SGHTA, CDR2 FQGNSA. This CDR3 is built from 13 residues. The CDR3 here is CASSLDRWNEQFF. CDR3 bases: TGTGCCAGCAGCTTAGACAGGTGGAATGAGCAGTTCTTC.